Below are 8 T cell receptor beta chains sequenced from a single sample in a study of cytomegalovirus exposure and HLA in healthy donors. The study ran its PCR with 60 Vbeta and 13 Jbeta primers. Generated by immunoSEQ multiplex PCR, the TCRdb table keeps only in-frame clones and is missing some. The repertoire holds approximately 150,000 clones, with around 59% as singletons. Sequenced: PBMCs. Source of these receptors: a male donor in good health and CMV-seronegative.

V usage is TRBV2 and J usage is TRBJ2-3, with 10 bases fitting TRBD1. Per germline, CDR1 SNHLY and CDR2 FYNNEI. The CDR3 sequence is 15 residues long. The ends lost 5 bases at V and 3 bases at J; junction bases unmatched: 5. CDR3 bases: TGTGCCAGCAGTACCCCGGGACAGGGGACAGATACGCAGTATTTT. This translates into CASSTPGQGTDTQYF.

J is TRBJ2-7 and V is TRBV5-1; D may be TRBD1 (5 bases). The V gene's germline CDR1 is SGHRS and CDR2 YFSETQ. There are 14 residues in the CDR3. Trimming shortened V by 4 bases and J by 2 bases, and 13 bases separated the two germline ends. The CDR3 sequence: CASSPETAAYEQYF. In DNA form, the CDR3 reads TGCGCCAGCAGCCCGGAGACAGCCGCCTACGAGCAGTACTTC.

The rearrangement uses TRBV4-1 and TRBJ2-1; 9 bases fit TRBD2. Germline V gene sequence: CDR1 MGHRA, CDR2 YSYEKL. With 4 bases clipped from V and 9 bases from J, the junction kept 10 bases outside the gene matches. There are 15 residues in the CDR3. The CDR3 DNA follows: TGCGCCAGCAGCCCCCTGCTGGGACTAGCACGTGAGCAGTTCTTC. It translates to CASSPLLGLAREQFF.

In regard to this clone: At the DNA level, this CDR3 is encoded by other sequences in the same sample as well. This rearrangement joins TRBV18 to TRBJ1-6, with TRBD1 identical over 7 bases. The CDR3 loop spans 14 amino acids. J gave up 5 bases and V 3 bases, and 1 base lay outside the gene matches. Looked up from germline, CDR1 is KGHSH and CDR2 is LQKENI. CDR3 bases: TGTGCCAGCTCACCTACAGGGGATAATTCACCCCTCCACTTT. This encodes CASSPTGDNSPLHF.

Here the CDR3 DNA reads TGTGCCAGCAGTTTCAAATCCGAGCAGTACTTC. Translating it yields CASSFKSEQYF. The chain joins TRBV6-5 to TRBJ2-7, with D unclear. This CDR3 region has 11 residues. The germline V gene encodes CDR1 MNHEY and CDR2 SVGAGI. The V end lost 4 bases, the J end lost 6 bases, and 7 bases lay between the germline ends.

The genes are TRBV6-6 and TRBJ2-7; possibly TRBD2 for D (6 bases). The V end lost 6 bases, the J end lost 4 bases, and 16 bases lay between the germline ends. This CDR3 has 14 amino acids. From germline, CDR1 is MNHNY and CDR2 SVGAGI (reference sequence). The CDR3 sequence: CASSLWDFTYEQYF. Written as DNA, the CDR3 is TGTGCCAGCAGCCTCTGGGACTTTACATACGAGCAGTACTTC.

The rearrangement uses TRBV19 and TRBJ2-7, with 7 bases lining up with TRBD1. V gave up 4 bases and J gave up 6 bases; unmatched junction bases: 9. CDR3 length: 14 residues. CDR1 and CDR2 (germline): LNHDA, SQIVND (reference sequence). CDR3 nucleotide sequence: TGTGCCAGTAGTACCCCGGACAGGTGGTCCGAGCAGTACTTC. It specifies CASSTPDRWSEQYF.

The chain joins TRBV6-1 to TRBJ2-3, with 7 bases fitting TRBD1. The CDR3 has 15 residues. Germline V gene data show CDR1 as MNHNS and CDR2 as SASEGT. J was trimmed by 1 base and V by 7 bases; bases with no gene match: 8. This CDR3 reads CASTDRTGRTDTQYF. CDR3 DNA: TGTGCCAGCACCGATAGGACAGGCCGCACAGATACGCAGTATTTT.